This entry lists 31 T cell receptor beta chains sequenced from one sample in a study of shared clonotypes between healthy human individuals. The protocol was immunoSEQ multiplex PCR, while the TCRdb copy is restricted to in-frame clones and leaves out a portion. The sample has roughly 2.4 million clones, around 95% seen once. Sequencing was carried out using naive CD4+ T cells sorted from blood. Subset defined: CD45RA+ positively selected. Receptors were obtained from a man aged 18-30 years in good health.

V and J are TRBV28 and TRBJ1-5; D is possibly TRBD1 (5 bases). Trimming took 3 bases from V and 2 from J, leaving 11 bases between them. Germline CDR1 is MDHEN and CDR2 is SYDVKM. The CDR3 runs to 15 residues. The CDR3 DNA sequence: TGTGCCAGCAGTTTCTACGACAGAGGCAATCAGCCCCAGCATTTT. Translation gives CASSFYDRGNQPQHF.

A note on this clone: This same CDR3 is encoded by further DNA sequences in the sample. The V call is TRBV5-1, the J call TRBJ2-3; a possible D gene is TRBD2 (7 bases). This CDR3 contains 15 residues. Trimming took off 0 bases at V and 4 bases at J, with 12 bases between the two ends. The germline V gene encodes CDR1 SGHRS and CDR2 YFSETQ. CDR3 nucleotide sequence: TGCGCCAGCAGCTTGGGCGGGGGCGGAGCAGATACGCAGTATTTT. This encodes CASSLGGGGADTQYF.

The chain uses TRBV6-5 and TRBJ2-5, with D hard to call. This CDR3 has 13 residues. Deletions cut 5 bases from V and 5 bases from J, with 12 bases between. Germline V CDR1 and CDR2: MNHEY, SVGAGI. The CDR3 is CASSRSWAETQYF. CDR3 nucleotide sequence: TGTGCCAGCAGTCGATCCTGGGCGGAGACCCAGTACTTC.

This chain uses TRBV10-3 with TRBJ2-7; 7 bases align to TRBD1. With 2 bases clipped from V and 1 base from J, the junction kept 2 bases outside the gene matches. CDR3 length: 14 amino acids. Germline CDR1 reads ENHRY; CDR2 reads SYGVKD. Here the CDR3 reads CAISEDRVSYEQYF. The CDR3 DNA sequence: TGTGCCATCAGTGAGGACAGGGTGTCCTACGAGCAGTACTTC.

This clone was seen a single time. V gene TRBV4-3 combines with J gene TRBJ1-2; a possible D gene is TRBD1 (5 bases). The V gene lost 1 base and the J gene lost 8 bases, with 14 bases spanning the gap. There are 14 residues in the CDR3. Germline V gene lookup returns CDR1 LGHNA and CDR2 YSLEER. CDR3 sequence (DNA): TGCGCCAGCAGCCAAGGGGTCAGGGACCAGGGCTACACCTTC. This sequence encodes CASSQGVRDQGYTF.

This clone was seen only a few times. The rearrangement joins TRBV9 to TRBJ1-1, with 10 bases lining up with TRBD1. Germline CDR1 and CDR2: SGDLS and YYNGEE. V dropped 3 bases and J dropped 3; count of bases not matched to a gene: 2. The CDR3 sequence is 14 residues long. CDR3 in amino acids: CASSGQGAHTEAFF. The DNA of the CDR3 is TGTGCCAGCAGCGGACAGGGGGCGCACACTGAAGCTTTCTTT.

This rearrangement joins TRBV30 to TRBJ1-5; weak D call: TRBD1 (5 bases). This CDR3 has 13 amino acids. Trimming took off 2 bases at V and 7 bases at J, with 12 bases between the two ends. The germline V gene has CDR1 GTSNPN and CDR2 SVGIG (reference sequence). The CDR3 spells CAWSTQEQQPQHF. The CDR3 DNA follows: TGTGCCTGGAGTACACAGGAGCAACAGCCCCAGCATTTT.

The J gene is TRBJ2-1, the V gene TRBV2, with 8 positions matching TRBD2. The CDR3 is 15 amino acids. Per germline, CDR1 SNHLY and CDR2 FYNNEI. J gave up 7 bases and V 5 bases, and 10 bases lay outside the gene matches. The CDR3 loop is CASSLSGARANEQFF. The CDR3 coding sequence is TGTGCCAGCAGTCTTAGCGGGGCGCGGGCTAATGAGCAGTTCTTC.

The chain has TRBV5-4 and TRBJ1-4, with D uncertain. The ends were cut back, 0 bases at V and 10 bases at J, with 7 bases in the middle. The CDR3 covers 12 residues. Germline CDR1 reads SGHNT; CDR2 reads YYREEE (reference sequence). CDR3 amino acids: CASSLDLGKLFF. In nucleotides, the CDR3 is TGTGCCAGCAGCTTGGACTTGGGAAAACTGTTTTTT.

CDR3 protein: CASSLGLAGAYTDTQYF. For the CDR3, the DNA is TGTGCCAGCAGCTTGGGACTAGCGGGGGCATACACAGATACGCAGTATTTT. The chain uses TRBV5-6 and TRBJ2-3; the match to TRBD2 covers 12 bases. CDR3 size: 17 residues. Losses at the gene ends were 0 bases for V and 2 bases for J; bases not matched to a gene: 4. Germline V CDR1 and CDR2: SGHDT, YYEEEE.

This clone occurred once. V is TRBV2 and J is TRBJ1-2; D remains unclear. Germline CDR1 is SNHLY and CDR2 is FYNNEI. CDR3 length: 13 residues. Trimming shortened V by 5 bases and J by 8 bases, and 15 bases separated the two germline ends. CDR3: CASSLTAGSGYTF. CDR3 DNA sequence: TGTGCCAGCAGTCTAACGGCGGGCTCAGGCTACACCTTC.

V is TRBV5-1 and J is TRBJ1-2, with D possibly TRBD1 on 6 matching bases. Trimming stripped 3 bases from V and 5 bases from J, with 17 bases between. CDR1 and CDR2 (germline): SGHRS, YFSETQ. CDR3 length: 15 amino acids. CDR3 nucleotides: TGCGCCAGCAGCTCAGATATTACAGGGTTATATGGCTACACCTTC. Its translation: CASSSDITGLYGYTF.

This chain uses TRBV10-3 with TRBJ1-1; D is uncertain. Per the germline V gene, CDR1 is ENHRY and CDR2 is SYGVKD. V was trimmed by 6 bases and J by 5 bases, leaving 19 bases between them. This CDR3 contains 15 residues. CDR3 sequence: CAISNSLPRDTEAFF. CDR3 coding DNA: TGTGCCATCAGCAACTCCTTACCAAGGGATACTGAAGCTTTCTTT.

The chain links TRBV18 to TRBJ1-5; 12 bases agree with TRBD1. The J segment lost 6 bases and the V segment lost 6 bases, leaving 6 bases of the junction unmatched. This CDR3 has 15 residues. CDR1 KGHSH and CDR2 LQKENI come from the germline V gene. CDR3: CASSRGTGGGQPQHF. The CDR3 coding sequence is TGTGCCAGCTCCCGCGGGACAGGGGGCGGTCAGCCCCAGCATTTT.

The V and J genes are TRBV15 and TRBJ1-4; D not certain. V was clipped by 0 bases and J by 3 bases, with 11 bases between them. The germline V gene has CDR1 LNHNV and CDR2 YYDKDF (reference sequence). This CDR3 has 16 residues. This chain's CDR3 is CATSRDAVRANEKLFF. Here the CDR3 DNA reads TGTGCCACCAGCAGAGATGCCGTGAGGGCTAATGAAAAACTGTTTTTT.

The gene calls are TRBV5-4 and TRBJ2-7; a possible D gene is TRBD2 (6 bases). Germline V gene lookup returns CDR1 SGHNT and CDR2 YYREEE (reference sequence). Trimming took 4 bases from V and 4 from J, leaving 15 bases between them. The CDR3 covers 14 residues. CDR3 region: CASSPGGGRYEQYF. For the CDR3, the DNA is TGTGCCAGCAGCCCCGGTGGGGGGAGATACGAGCAGTACTTC.

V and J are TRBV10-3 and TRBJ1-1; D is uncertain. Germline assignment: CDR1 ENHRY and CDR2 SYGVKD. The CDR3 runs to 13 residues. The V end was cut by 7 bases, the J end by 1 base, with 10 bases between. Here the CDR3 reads CAIKAIPNTEAFF. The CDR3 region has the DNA TGTGCCATCAAGGCGATCCCGAACACTGAAGCTTTCTTT.

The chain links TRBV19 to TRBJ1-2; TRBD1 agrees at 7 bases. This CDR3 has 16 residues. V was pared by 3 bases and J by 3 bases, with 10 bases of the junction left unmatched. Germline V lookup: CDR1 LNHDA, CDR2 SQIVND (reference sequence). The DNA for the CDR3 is TGTGCCAGTAGTATTACGAAGGGGGCACGGGACTATGGCTACACCTTC. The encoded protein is CASSITKGARDYGYTF. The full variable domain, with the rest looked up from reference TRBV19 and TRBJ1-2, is DGGITQSPKYLFRKEGQNVTLSCEQNLNHDAMYWYRQDPGQGLRLIYYSQIVNDFQKGDIAEGYSVSREKKESFPLTVTSAQKNPTAFYLCASSITKGARDYGYTFGSGTRLTVV.

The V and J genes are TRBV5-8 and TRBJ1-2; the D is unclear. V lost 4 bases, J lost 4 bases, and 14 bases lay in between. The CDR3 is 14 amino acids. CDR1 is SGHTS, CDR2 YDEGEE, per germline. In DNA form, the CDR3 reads TGTGCCAGCAGCCCATGGAACAGTACCTATGGCTACACCTTC. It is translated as CASSPWNSTYGYTF.

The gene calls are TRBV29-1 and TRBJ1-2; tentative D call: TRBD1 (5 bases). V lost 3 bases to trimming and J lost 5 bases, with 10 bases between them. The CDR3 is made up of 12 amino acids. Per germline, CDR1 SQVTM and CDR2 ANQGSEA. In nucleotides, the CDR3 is TGCAGCGTTGAGGGGGTCGGGTATGGCTACACCTTC. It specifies CSVEGVGYGYTF.

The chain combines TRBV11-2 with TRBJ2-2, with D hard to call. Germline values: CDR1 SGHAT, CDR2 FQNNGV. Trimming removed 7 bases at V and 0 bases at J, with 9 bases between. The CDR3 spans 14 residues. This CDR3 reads CASNRATNTGELFF. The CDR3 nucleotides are TGTGCCAGCAACCGGGCAACGAACACCGGGGAGCTGTTTTTT.

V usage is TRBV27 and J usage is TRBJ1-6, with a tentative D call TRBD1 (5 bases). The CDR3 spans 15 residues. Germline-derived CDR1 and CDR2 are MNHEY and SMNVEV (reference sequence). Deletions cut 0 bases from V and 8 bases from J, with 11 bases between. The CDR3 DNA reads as TGTGCCAGCAGTTTATCCGGGACGGGGTATTCACCCCTCCACTTT. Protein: CASSLSGTGYSPLHF.

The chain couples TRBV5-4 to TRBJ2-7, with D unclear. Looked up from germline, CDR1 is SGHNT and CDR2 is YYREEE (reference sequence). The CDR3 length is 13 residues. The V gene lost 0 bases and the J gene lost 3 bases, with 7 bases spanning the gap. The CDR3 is CASSLGQIYEQYF. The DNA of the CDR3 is TGTGCCAGCAGCTTGGGTCAGATCTACGAGCAGTACTTC.

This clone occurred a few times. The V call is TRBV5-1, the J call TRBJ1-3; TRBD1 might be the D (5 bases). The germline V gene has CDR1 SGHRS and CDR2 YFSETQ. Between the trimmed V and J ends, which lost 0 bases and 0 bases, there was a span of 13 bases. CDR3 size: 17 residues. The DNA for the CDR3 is TGCGCCAGCAGCTTGGTAGAGGGGACCAGCTCTGGAAACACCATATATTTT. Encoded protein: CASSLVEGTSSGNTIYF.

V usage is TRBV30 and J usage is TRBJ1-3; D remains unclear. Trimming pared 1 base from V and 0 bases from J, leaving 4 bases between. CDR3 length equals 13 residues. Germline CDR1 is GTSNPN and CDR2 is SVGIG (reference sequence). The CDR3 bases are TGTGCCTGGAGTGACAGCTCTGGAAACACCATATATTTT. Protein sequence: CAWSDSSGNTIYF.

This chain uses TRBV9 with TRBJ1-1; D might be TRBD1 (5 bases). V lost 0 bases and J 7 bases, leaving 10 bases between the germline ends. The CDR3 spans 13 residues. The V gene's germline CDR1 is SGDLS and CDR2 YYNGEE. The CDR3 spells CASSVVTAHEAFF. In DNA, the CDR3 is TGTGCCAGCAGCGTAGTGACAGCCCATGAAGCTTTCTTT.

The CDR3, as DNA: TGCGCCAGCAGCTTGGCAGGGGCGGTTATCGATGAGCAGTTCTTC. Amino acids: CASSLAGAVIDEQFF. The V gene is TRBV5-1, the J gene TRBJ2-1; D is perhaps TRBD1 (6 bases). The CDR3 spans 15 residues. Trimming removed 0 bases at V and 8 bases at J, with 15 bases between. Per germline, CDR1 SGHRS and CDR2 YFSETQ.

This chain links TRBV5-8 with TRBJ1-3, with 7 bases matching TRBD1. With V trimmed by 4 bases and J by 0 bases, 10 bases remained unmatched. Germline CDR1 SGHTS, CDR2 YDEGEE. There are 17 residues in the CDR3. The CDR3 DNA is TGTGCCAGCAGCCTCCTATCAGGGGGTCTCTCTGGAAACACCATATATTTT. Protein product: CASSLLSGGLSGNTIYF.

The CDR3 is CASRNRQSSTDTQYF. The CDR3 nucleotides read TGTGCCAGCAGAAATAGACAGAGTAGCACAGATACGCAGTATTTT. V usage is TRBV6-5 and J usage is TRBJ2-3; D is possibly TRBD1 (5 bases). The CDR3 has 15 amino acids. Germline V CDR1 and CDR2: MNHEY, SVGAGI. V lost 6 bases and J lost 0, with 13 bases in between.

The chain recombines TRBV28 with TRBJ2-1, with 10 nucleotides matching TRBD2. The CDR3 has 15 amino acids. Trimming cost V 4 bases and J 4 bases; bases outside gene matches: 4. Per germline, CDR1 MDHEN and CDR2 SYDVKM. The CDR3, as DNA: TGTGCCAGCAGTTCAGGACTAGCGGCTTACAATGAGCAGTTCTTC. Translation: CASSSGLAAYNEQFF.

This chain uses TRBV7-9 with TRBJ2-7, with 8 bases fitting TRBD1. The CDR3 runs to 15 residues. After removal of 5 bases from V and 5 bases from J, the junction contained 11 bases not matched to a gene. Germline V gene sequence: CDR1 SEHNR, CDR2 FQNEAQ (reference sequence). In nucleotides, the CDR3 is TGTGCCAGCAGCCTACTGACAGGGGACCGGGACGAGCAGTACTTC. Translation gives CASSLLTGDRDEQYF.